This T cell receptor (beta chain) is from a study of a mutant IDH1 vaccine in newly diagnosed glioma. Assay: immunoSEQ multiplex PCR; the TCRdb copy retains only in-frame clones and omits some. The sample includes tens of thousands of clones, about four fifths of them seen just once. Sample time point: week 35, safety follow-up. Every vaccination contained 300 ug of the mutant IDH1 20-mer peptide and was paired with topical imiquimod. The CDR3 is 14 residues long. The germline V gene encodes CDR1 SEHNR and CDR2 FQNEAQ (reference sequence). V trimming: 5 bases; J trimming: 5 bases; junction bases outside the gene matches: 6. This clone was seen a few times. Antigen specificity is unknown.

The receptor's source is a man aged 35 to 55 with glioma. Some clones in this sample may be carry-over from other donors' samples. The genes are TRBV7-9 and TRBJ2-5; 9 nucleotides match TRBD1. The source was PBMCs, collected from a glioma patient whose treatment included an IDH1 peptide vaccine. This CDR3 reads CASSPWDRDETQYF. The CDR3 region has the DNA TGTGCCAGCAGCCCCTGGGACAGGGACGAGACCCAGTACTTC. Full variable domain (remainder filled in from reference TRBV7-9 and TRBJ2-5): DTGVSQNPRHKITKRGQNVTFRCDPISEHNRLYWYRQTLGQGPEFLTYFQNEAQLEKSRLLSDRFSAERPKGSFSTLEIQRTEQGDSAMYLCASSPWDRDETQYFGPGTRLLVL.